Presented here are 32 T cell receptor beta chains from one specimen sequenced in a study of T cells after yellow fever vaccination. TCRdb re-analysed the 5' RACE reads in MiXCR, keeping a single row per CDR3 protein. The table lists approximately 550,000 distinct CDR3 sequences, about a fifth of them singletons, with 14% in the top ten. The sample consisted of PBMCs, taken 15 days after the yellow fever booster vaccination. The receptors here all came from a man aged 25-45 years who received the YFV17D yellow fever vaccine.

This clonotype appeared a few times. The junction departs from germline at one end; a sequencing error may be responsible. V and J are TRBV5-6 and TRBJ2-1; 9 nucleotides align to TRBD2. Per germline, CDR1 SGHDT and CDR2 YYEEEE. This CDR3 spans 16 amino acids. CDR3 region: CASSLAPSGVYNGQFF. The CDR3 DNA sequence: TGTGCCAGCAGCTTGGCCCCTAGCGGGGTTTACAATGGGCAGTTCTTC.

V is TRBV7-9 and J is TRBJ1-6; the D is unclear. The length of the CDR3 is 14 residues. V lost 4 bases to trimming and J lost 5 bases, with 9 bases between them. CDR1 and CDR2 from the germline V gene are SEHNR and FQNEAQ (reference sequence). CDR3 in amino acids: CASSSDGHNSPLHF. The CDR3 DNA sequence: TGTGCCAGCAGCTCGGACGGCCATAATTCACCCCTCCACTTT.

V is TRBV15 and J is TRBJ2-1; the match to TRBD2 covers 7 bases. This CDR3 is 15 amino acids long. With 5 bases clipped from V and 3 bases from J, the junction kept 7 bases outside the gene matches. CDR1 LNHNV and CDR2 YYDKDF come from the germline V gene (reference sequence). CDR3 in DNA: TGTGCCACCAGCCTTGAGCGGGACCGCTACAATGAGCAGTTCTTC. Residues: CATSLERDRYNEQFF.

The chain links TRBV5-1 to TRBJ2-5; D is unresolved. Trimming removed 1 base from V and 3 bases from J, with 7 bases in between. The CDR3 length is 13 residues. Germline V lookup: CDR1 SGHRS, CDR2 YFSETQ. CDR3 amino acids: CASSLTEEETQYF. The DNA for the CDR3 is TGCGCCAGCAGCTTGACGGAAGAAGAGACCCAGTACTTC.

This rearrangement joins TRBV7-9 to TRBJ1-4; unclear D gene. V was shortened by 1 base and J by 7 bases, with 10 bases between the two germline ends. The CDR3 has 14 residues. Germline lookup yields CDR1 SEHNR and CDR2 FQNEAQ (reference sequence). CDR3 DNA: TGTGCCAGCAGCTTAGATTTGAATGGTGAAAAACTGTTTTTT. Translated, it gives CASSLDLNGEKLFF.

V gene TRBV15 combines with J gene TRBJ2-7; D call uncertain. Trimming removed 0 bases from V and 3 bases from J, with 12 bases in between. Germline V gives CDR1 LNHNV, CDR2 YYDKDF (reference sequence). The CDR3 has 15 amino acids. The CDR3 sequence is CATSREFWENYEQYF. The CDR3 DNA reads TGTGCCACCAGCAGAGAATTCTGGGAAAACTACGAGCAGTACTTC. Filled out from reference TRBV15 and TRBJ2-7, the complete variable domain reads DAMVIQNPRYQVTQFGKPVTLSCSQTLNHNVMYWYQQKSSQAPKLLFHYYDKDFNNEADTPDNFQSRRPNTSFCFLDIRSPGLGDTAMYLCATSREFWENYEQYFGPGTRLTVT.

The CDR3 coding sequence is TGTGCCAGCAGTTTCGCCGGTTCAGATACGCAGTATTTT. This codes for CASSFAGSDTQYF. J is TRBJ2-3 and V is TRBV12-3 or TRBV12-4; no clear D. Trimming took 3 bases from V and 4 from J, leaving 8 bases between them. This CDR3 contains 13 residues.

This chain joins TRBV25-1 and TRBJ2-2; a possible D gene is TRBD2 (5 bases). This CDR3 comprises 15 residues. Trimming took 6 bases from V and 4 from J, leaving 15 bases between them. Germline CDR1 and CDR2: MGHDK and SYGVNS. The CDR3 loop reads CASSPTGSGTGELFF. CDR3 in DNA: TGTGCCAGCAGCCCTACGGGCAGCGGCACCGGGGAGCTGTTTTTT.

This chain connects TRBV29-1 to TRBJ1-5; maybe TRBD1 (5 bases). This CDR3 is built from 13 residues. Germline values: CDR1 SQVTM, CDR2 ANQGSEA. V lost 2 bases and J lost 2, with 7 bases in between. CDR3 nucleotide sequence: TGCAGCGTTGAAACGGGGGGCAATCAGCCCCAGCATTTT. It codes for CSVETGGNQPQHF.

This clonotype was found a few times. This chain links TRBV7-6 with TRBJ2-1; 15 positions agree with TRBD2. Trimming at V came to 1 base and at J to 7 bases, leaving 8 bases not matched to a gene. Germline CDR1 reads SGHVS; CDR2 reads FNYEAQ. The length of the CDR3 is 18 residues. The CDR3 loop reads CASSLEGLAGGGANEQFF. The CDR3, as DNA: TGTGCCAGCAGCTTAGAGGGACTAGCGGGAGGAGGGGCGAATGAGCAGTTCTTC.

The chain combines TRBV11-1 with TRBJ2-2; a weak D match, TRBD1 (5 bases). The CDR3 contains 14 residues. The germline V gene encodes CDR1 SGHAT and CDR2 FQDESV (reference sequence). The V end was cut by 0 bases, the J end by 7 bases, with 9 bases between. DNA for the CDR3: TGTGCCAGCAGCTTAGCGCAGGGATTCGGGGAGCTGTTTTTT. The encoded protein is CASSLAQGFGELFF.

The chain combines TRBV11-2 with TRBJ2-7; unclear D gene. Germline loops: CDR1 SGHAT, CDR2 FQNNGV. Trimming left V 2 bases short and J 6 bases short, with 17 bases between. The CDR3 has 15 residues. The CDR3 nucleotides are TGTGCCAGCAGCTTACTCGGCCTCTTCGAAGGCGAGCAGTACTTC. It is translated as CASSLLGLFEGEQYF.

This clonotype was seen a handful of times. The genes are TRBV29-1 and TRBJ1-1; maybe TRBD1 (5 bases). The CDR3 runs to 14 residues. CDR1 is SQVTM and CDR2 is ANQGSEA in the germline V gene. The germline V and J ends were trimmed by 0 bases and 2 bases, with 10 bases remaining between them. CDR3 sequence reads: CSVEEGRTNTEAFF. CDR3 in DNA: TGCAGCGTTGAAGAGGGGCGAACTAACACTGAAGCTTTCTTT.

This clonotype was seen a few times. V and J are TRBV21-1 and TRBJ2-1; the table's D call of TRBD2 was not tested on the DNA. TRBV21-1 is a recognized pseudogene. The CDR3 sequence is 17 residues long. The CDR3 DNA reads TGCGCAATCGCCCGTCGGGGGAGGGAGGGCCGCTACAATGAGCAGTTCTTC. Amino acid sequence: CAIARRGREGRYNEQFF.

This clonotype has more than one count but fewer than ten. The chain recombines TRBV2 with TRBJ2-1; TRBD2 matches at 13 bases. The germline V gene has CDR1 SNHLY and CDR2 FYNNEI. Trimming cost V 6 bases and J 7 bases; bases outside gene matches: 6. This CDR3 is 15 amino acids long. The CDR3 sequence: CASRRTSGSENEQFF. The CDR3 DNA reads as TGTGCCAGCAGAAGGACTAGCGGGAGTGAGAATGAGCAGTTCTTC.

This clonotype was counted ten times or more. For the CDR3, the DNA is TGCGCCAGCAGCCAAGATCTTTTACTAGCGGGACCCAATGAGCAGTTCTTC. Its translation: CASSQDLLLAGPNEQFF. The chain recombines TRBV4-3 with TRBJ2-1, with 10 bases lining up with TRBD2. Germline CDR1 is LGHNA and CDR2 is YSLEER. The V and J ends lost 0 bases and 6 bases, in that order; junction bases with no gene match: 8. CDR3 size: 17 residues.

The chain combines TRBV7-9 with TRBJ1-2; 7 bases line up with TRBD1. The V gene's germline CDR1 is SEHNR and CDR2 FQNEAQ (reference sequence). V shed 5 bases and J 6 bases; nucleotides not matched to a gene: 12. This CDR3 region has 15 residues. This CDR3 reads CASSRGTGDSNGYTF. Here the CDR3 DNA reads TGTGCCAGCAGCCGAGGCACAGGGGATTCGAATGGCTACACCTTC.

This chain uses TRBV29-1 with TRBJ2-5; D is unclear. V was trimmed by 0 bases and J by 4 bases, leaving 21 bases between them. CDR3 size: 17 residues. CDR1 is SQVTM and CDR2 is ANQGSEA in the germline V gene. The CDR3 DNA reads as TGCAGCGTTGAAGATCAGGCGCCAGGACCGCAGAGAGAGACCCAGTACTTC. This gives the protein CSVEDQAPGPQRETQYF. Variable domain in full (rest from reference TRBV29-1 and TRBJ2-5): SAVISQKPSRDICQRGTSLTIQCQVDSQVTMMFWYRQQPGQSLTLIATANQGSEATYESGFVIDKFPISRPNLTFSTLTVSNMSPEDSSIYLCSVEDQAPGPQRETQYFGPGTRLLVL.

The J gene is TRBJ1-1, the V gene TRBV7-2; possibly TRBD1 for D (5 bases). V shed 1 base and J shed 4 bases, with 13 bases lying between them. The germline V gene encodes CDR1 SGHTA and CDR2 FQGNSA. This CDR3 spans 15 amino acids. CDR3 region: CASSLGSGKGTEAFF. In DNA, the CDR3 is TGTGCCAGCAGCTTAGGTTCAGGGAAGGGCACTGAAGCTTTCTTT.

This sequence joins TRBV29-1 and TRBJ1-3; D is ambiguous. Trimming shortened V by 4 bases and J by 0 bases, and 4 bases separated the two germline ends. CDR1 is SQVTM and CDR2 is ANQGSEA in the germline V gene. CDR3 size: 12 residues. CDR3 region: CSVVSSGNTIYF. CDR3 coding DNA: TGCAGCGTTGTCAGCTCTGGAAACACCATATATTTT.

The rearrangement joins TRBV5-4 to TRBJ2-7, with D maybe TRBD2 (5 bases). The ends were cut back, 4 bases at V and 6 bases at J, with 5 bases in the middle. The CDR3 is 10 residues long. Germline assignment: CDR1 SGHNT and CDR2 YYREEE (reference sequence). CDR3 coding DNA: TGTGCCAGCAGCCGGGGCGAGCAGTACTTC. Its translation is CASSRGEQYF.

The chain couples TRBV12-3 or TRBV12-4 to TRBJ2-5; D is undetermined. Trimming removed 7 bases from V and 0 bases from J, with 12 bases in between. This CDR3 is built from 14 residues. CDR3 loop: CASTTTKYQETQYF. CDR3 in DNA: TGTGCCAGCACCACTACCAAATACCAAGAGACCCAGTACTTC.

The chain recombines TRBV7-8 with TRBJ2-3; D unclear. Germline CDR1 reads SGHVS; CDR2 reads FQNEAQ. The V gene lost 0 bases and the J gene lost 6 bases, with 10 bases spanning the gap. The CDR3 runs to 14 residues. In DNA, the CDR3 is TGTGCCAGCAGCTTAGCGTGGAGCGACGATACGCAGTATTTT. This gives the protein CASSLAWSDDTQYF.

This clonotype was seen more than once but under ten times. This chain links TRBV12-3 or TRBV12-4 with TRBJ2-7; D unclear. Trimming left V 1 base short and J 3 bases short, with 10 bases between. The length of the CDR3 is 14 residues. The CDR3: CASSLVPPGYEQYF. The CDR3 DNA reads as TGTGCCAGCAGTTTAGTGCCGCCGGGCTACGAGCAGTACTTC.

Only a few counts were recorded for this clonotype. V gene TRBV2 combines with J gene TRBJ2-2; 13 positions match TRBD2. From germline, CDR1 is SNHLY and CDR2 FYNNEI. V was pared by 6 bases and J by 6 bases, with 7 bases of the junction left unmatched. CDR3 length: 16 amino acids. CDR3 in DNA: TGTGCCAGCAGCCGGACTAGCGGGAGCGGGGCCGGGGAGCTGTTTTTT. The encoded protein is CASSRTSGSGAGELFF.

This clonotype was counted between two and nine times. The genes are TRBV5-5 and TRBJ2-4, with 7 bases matching TRBD1. This CDR3 spans 17 amino acids. The germline V gene encodes CDR1 SGHKS and CDR2 YYEKEE (reference sequence). J gave up 0 bases and V 1 base, and 7 bases lay outside the gene matches. For the CDR3, the DNA is TGTGCCAGCAGCTTGATAGGGGGCGGTTTAGCCAAAAACATTCAGTACTTC. This encodes CASSLIGGGLAKNIQYF.

The rearrangement links TRBV7-9 to TRBJ2-1; maybe TRBD2 (6 bases). This CDR3 has 14 residues. V shed 5 bases and J shed 6 bases, with 14 bases lying between them. The germline V gene encodes CDR1 SEHNR and CDR2 FQNEAQ (reference sequence). The CDR3 bases are TGTGCCAGCAGCGTACGCCGGGACTCCAATGAGCAGTTCTTC. This encodes CASSVRRDSNEQFF.

The chain recombines TRBV5-1 with TRBJ2-7; D assignment may be TRBD1 or TRBD2 (5 bases each). Germline V gives CDR1 SGHRS, CDR2 YFSETQ. Trimming cost V 0 bases and J 3 bases, with 10 bases left between them. The CDR3 consists of 14 residues. CDR3 in amino acids: CASSLGDGYYEQYF. CDR3 coding DNA: TGCGCCAGCAGCTTGGGGGACGGTTACTACGAGCAGTACTTC.

This clonotype was counted only a few times. The chain links TRBV11-2 to TRBJ2-3; 10 positions agree with TRBD1. J was trimmed by 7 bases and V by 2 bases; bases with no gene match: 6. The CDR3 is 15 amino acids. CDR1 SGHAT and CDR2 FQNNGV come from the germline V gene. Here the CDR3 reads CASSLSGTGAHTQYF. In DNA form, the CDR3 reads TGTGCCAGCAGCTTATCCGGGACAGGGGCGCATACGCAGTATTTT.

This clonotype has only a few counts. V and J are TRBV5-5 and TRBJ2-1; TRBD1 agrees at 7 bases. In germline, CDR1 is SGHKS, CDR2 YYEKEE (reference sequence). After removal of 4 bases from V and 7 bases from J, the junction contained 11 bases not matched to a gene. The CDR3 loop spans 15 amino acids. The CDR3 loop is CASSPRQGKANEQFF. CDR3 coding DNA: TGTGCCAGCAGCCCCAGACAGGGAAAGGCGAATGAGCAGTTCTTC.

The chain has TRBV18 and TRBJ2-5, with D hard to call. This CDR3 comprises 14 residues. Germline V gene lookup returns CDR1 KGHSH and CDR2 LQKENI. Deletions cut 6 bases from V and 4 bases from J, with 15 bases between. CDR3 in DNA: TGTGCCAGCTCCCTAGGCGATCTGATAGAGACCCAGTACTTC. Residues: CASSLGDLIETQYF.

This clonotype showed up just a few times. The genes are TRBV5-1 and TRBJ2-3; a weak D match, TRBD2 (7 bases). This CDR3 has 15 residues. Germline loops: CDR1 SGHRS, CDR2 YFSETQ. V was shortened by 1 base and J by 6 bases, with 15 bases between the two germline ends. CDR3 residues: CASSLKGGFLDTQYF. The DNA of the CDR3 is TGCGCCAGCAGCTTGAAGGGGGGGTTTTTGGATACGCAGTATTTT. Drawing the rest from reference TRBV5-1 and TRBJ2-3, the complete variable domain is KAGVTQTPRYLIKTRGQQVTLSCSPISGHRSVSWYQQTPGQGLQFLFEYFSETQRNKGNFPGRFSGRQFSNSRSEMNVSTLELGDSALYLCASSLKGGFLDTQYFGPGTRLTVL.